One and the same sample provided the 15 T cell receptor beta chains below, sequenced in a study of blood T cells in healthy people across ages. The second PCR ran roughly 7 to 11 cycles with a sample-barcoded 5' primer and J-beta primers. TCRdb passed the 5' RACE reads through MiXCR, listing each CDR3 protein once. Here the sample spans under 2,000,000 distinct CDR3 sequences, around 50% being singletons. Source material: blood. The receptors shown here come from a woman aged 40 to 49 in good health.

The rearrangement links TRBV2 to TRBJ2-5, with D perhaps matching TRBD1 (6 bases). Germline V lookup: CDR1 SNHLY, CDR2 FYNNEI. V lost 7 bases to trimming and J lost 0 bases, with 12 bases between them. The CDR3 runs to 14 residues. The CDR3 here is CASTDDRNQETQYF. Here the CDR3 DNA reads TGTGCCAGCACGGACGACAGGAACCAAGAGACCCAGTACTTC.

Here the CDR3 reads CASSEGPSYEQYF. The CDR3 DNA sequence: TGTGCCAGCAGCGAGGGACCCAGCTACGAGCAGTACTTC. The chain couples TRBV9 to TRBJ2-7; D might be TRBD1 or TRBD2, each matching 5 bases. The germline CDR1 and CDR2 sequences are SGDLS and YYNGEE. This CDR3 region has 13 residues. V dropped 3 bases and J dropped 3 bases, with 10 bases sitting between them.

The chain couples TRBV3-1 to TRBJ2-5; D unresolved. CDR1 LGHDT and CDR2 YNNKEL come from the germline V gene (reference sequence). CDR3 length: 12 amino acids. With 2 bases removed from V and 4 bases from J, the gap between germline ends came to 5 bases. The CDR3 loop is CASSQSTETQYF. The CDR3 DNA reads TGTGCCAGCAGCCAATCCACAGAGACCCAGTACTTC.

V usage is TRBV25-1 and J usage is TRBJ1-2; the match to TRBD1 covers 8 bases. The CDR3 totals 14 residues. In germline, CDR1 is MGHDK, CDR2 SYGVNS. Trimming took 4 bases from V and 7 from J; bases not matched to a gene: 8. The CDR3 loop is CASSGTGGTLGYTF. In DNA, the CDR3 is TGTGCCAGCAGTGGAACAGGGGGGACCCTTGGCTACACCTTC.

The chain is built from TRBV25-1 and TRBJ1-2; possibly TRBD1 for D (5 bases). CDR1 and CDR2 from the germline V gene are MGHDK and SYGVNS. Deletions cut 4 bases from V and 4 bases from J, with 19 bases between. The CDR3 spans 16 residues. The CDR3: CASSAADLGHFYGYTF. As DNA, the CDR3 is TGTGCCAGCAGTGCGGCAGATCTCGGACACTTCTATGGCTACACCTTC.

This clonotype was counted a few times. This chain uses TRBV4-3 with TRBJ2-1; 8 nucleotides align to TRBD2. V gave up 3 bases and J gave up 0 bases; unmatched junction bases: 4. Germline CDR1 is LGHNA and CDR2 is YSLEER. The CDR3 spans 16 residues. CDR3 residues: CASSQYSGDSYNEQFF. The CDR3 DNA is TGCGCCAGCAGCCAGTATAGCGGGGACTCCTACAATGAGCAGTTCTTC.

V usage is TRBV6-2 or TRBV6-3 and J usage is TRBJ2-3, with D perhaps matching TRBD2 (6 bases). CDR1 is MNHEY, CDR2 SVGEGT, per germline. CDR3 length: 14 residues. The ends were cut back, 6 bases at V and 6 bases at J, with 16 bases in the middle. DNA of the CDR3: TGTGCCAGCAGCCCAGGCAGGGAGGCGGATACGCAGTATTTT. It is translated as CASSPGREADTQYF.

This rearrangement joins TRBV2 to TRBJ1-6; D gene uncertain. The CDR3 is 13 amino acids. Between the trimmed V and J ends, which lost 7 bases and 6 bases, there was a span of 10 bases. Looked up from germline, CDR1 is SNHLY and CDR2 is FYNNEI. CDR3 residues: CASIGETNSPLHF. CDR3 nucleotides: TGTGCCAGCATCGGAGAAACTAATTCACCCCTCCACTTT.

The V gene is TRBV6-1, the J gene TRBJ2-1, with D uncertain. V was pared by 7 bases and J by 4 bases, with 20 bases between. This CDR3 is built from 16 residues. Germline V gives CDR1 MNHNS, CDR2 SASEGT. CDR3 residues: CASTTRRMLGYNEQFF. CDR3 sequence (DNA): TGTGCCAGCACGACCAGGCGTATGTTGGGATACAATGAGCAGTTCTTC.

V is TRBV28 and J is TRBJ2-5; D uncertain. Germline lookup yields CDR1 MDHEN and CDR2 SYDVKM. V dropped 4 bases and J dropped 7 bases, with 10 bases sitting between them. CDR3 length equals 12 residues. This chain's CDR3 is CASSSPMWTQYF. CDR3 in DNA: TGTGCCAGCAGTTCACCGATGTGGACCCAGTACTTC.

The gene calls are TRBV29-1 and TRBJ1-2, with D unclear. V dropped 4 bases and J dropped 8 bases, with 17 bases sitting between them. The CDR3 contains 13 residues. Germline V gene sequence: CDR1 SQVTM, CDR2 ANQGSEA. DNA of the CDR3: TGCAGCGTTGGTACCCAAATGGGCAAAGGCTACACCTTC. This gives the protein CSVGTQMGKGYTF.

This clonotype was seen only a few times. The J gene is TRBJ1-4, the V gene TRBV20-1, with D perhaps matching TRBD1 (5 bases). This CDR3 contains 15 residues. Germline CDR1 and CDR2: DFQATT and SNEGSKA (reference sequence). The ends were cut back, 0 bases at V and 5 bases at J, with 13 bases in the middle. The CDR3 DNA follows: TGCAGTGCTAGAGATGTAAGGGGCTTAAATGAAAAACTGTTTTTT. This encodes CSARDVRGLNEKLFF.

In regard to this clonotype: Mismatch with germline at one junction end may stem from a read error. The V and J genes are TRBV7-2 and TRBJ2-3; TRBD2 matches at 7 bases. Per the germline V gene, CDR1 is SGHTA and CDR2 is FQGNSA. This CDR3 is 15 amino acids long. CDR3 amino acids: CAGSPAWGGADTQYF. CDR3 DNA sequence: TGTGCCGGCAGCCCCGCCTGGGGGGGAGCAGATACGCAGTATTTT.

The rearrangement joins TRBV2 to TRBJ2-5, with 9 bases identical to TRBD1. The length of the CDR3 is 13 residues. V lost 7 bases, J lost 2 bases, and 2 bases stayed unmatched. The germline V gene encodes CDR1 SNHLY and CDR2 FYNNEI. The CDR3 protein is CASIDRGQETQYF. The CDR3 nucleotides read TGTGCCAGCATTGACAGGGGGCAAGAGACCCAGTACTTC.

Points on this clonotype: One end of the junction does not line up with germline, which may come from a read error. The V gene is TRBV12-3 or TRBV12-4, the J gene TRBJ2-4; 11 nucleotides agree with TRBD1. This CDR3 has 15 amino acids. The CDR3 here is CASSGQGATKSIQYF. For the CDR3, the DNA is TGTGCCAGCAGCGGACAGGGGGCGACCAAAAGCATTCAGTACTTC.